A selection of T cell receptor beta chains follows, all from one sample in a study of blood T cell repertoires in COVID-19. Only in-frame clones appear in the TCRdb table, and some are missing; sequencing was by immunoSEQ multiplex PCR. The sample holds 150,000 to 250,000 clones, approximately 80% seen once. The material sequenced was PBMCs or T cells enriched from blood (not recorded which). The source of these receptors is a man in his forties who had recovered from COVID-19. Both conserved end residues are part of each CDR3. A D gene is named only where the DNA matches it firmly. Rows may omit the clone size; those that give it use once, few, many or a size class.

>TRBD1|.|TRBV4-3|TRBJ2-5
CASSQDGQGWETQYF
TGCGCCAGCAGCCAGGATGGACAGGGGTGGGAGACCCAGTACTTC
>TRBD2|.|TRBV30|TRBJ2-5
CAWSLAGGPGETQYF
TGTGCCTGGAGTTTAGCGGGAGGGCCCGGTGAGACCCAGTACTTC
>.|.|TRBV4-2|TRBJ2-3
CASSQDWGALATDTQYF
TGTGCCAGCAGCCAAGATTGGGGCGCGCTGGCGACAGATACGCAGTATTTT
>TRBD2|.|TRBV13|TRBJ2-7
CASSAGLAAYEQYF
TGTGCCAGCAGCGCCGGACTAGCGGCCTACGAGCAGTACTTC
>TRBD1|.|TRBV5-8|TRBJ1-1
CASSLGIADRPNTEAFF
TGTGCCAGCAGCCTAGGGATCGCGGACAGGCCGAACACTGAAGCTTTCTTT
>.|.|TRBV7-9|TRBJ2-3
CASSLAGASGSGDTQYF
TGTGCCAGCAGCTTAGCAGGGGCCTCGGGTTCGGGAGATACGCAGTATTTT
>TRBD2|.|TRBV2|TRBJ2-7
CASSSGRGIYEQYF
TGTGCCAGCAGCAGCGGGAGGGGAATTTACGAGCAGTACTTC
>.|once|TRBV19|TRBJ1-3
CASKVGGSSGNTIYF
TGTGCCAGTAAGGTTGGGGGGAGCTCTGGAAACACCATATATTTT
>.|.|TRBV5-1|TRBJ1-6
CASSLSDNSPLHF
TGCGCCAGCAGCTTGTCCGATAATTCACCCCTCCACTTT
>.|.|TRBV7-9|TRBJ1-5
CASSPTGFNQPQHF
TGTGCCAGCAGCCCAACAGGGTTCAATCAGCCCCAGCATTTT
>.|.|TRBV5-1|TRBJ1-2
CASSLEVTETYGYTF
TGCGCCAGCAGCTTGGAAGTGACAGAGACCTATGGCTACACCTTC
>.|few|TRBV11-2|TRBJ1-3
CASSLGDNSGNTIYF
TGTGCCAGCAGCTTAGGGGACAACTCTGGAAACACCATATATTTT
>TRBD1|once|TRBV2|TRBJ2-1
CASSEAGQGAYNEQFF
TGTGCCAGCAGTGAAGCGGGACAGGGGGCCTACAATGAGCAGTTCTTC
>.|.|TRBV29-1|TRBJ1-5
CSVQDWSNQPQHF
TGCAGCGTCCAGGACTGGAGCAATCAGCCCCAGCATTTT
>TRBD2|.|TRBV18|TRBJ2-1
CASSPGTSGPYNEQFF
TGTGCCAGCTCACCCGGGACTAGCGGACCATACAATGAGCAGTTCTTC
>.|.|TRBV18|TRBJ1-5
CASSPPPGLGPQHF
TGTGCCAGCTCACCACCCCCGGGTTTAGGACCCCAGCATTTT
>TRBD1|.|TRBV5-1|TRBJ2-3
CASSPWTGGDTQYF
TGCGCCAGCAGCCCATGGACAGGGGGGGATACGCAGTATTTT
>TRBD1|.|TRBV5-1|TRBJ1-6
CASSLGDSRNSPLHF
TGCGCCAGCAGCTTGGGGGACAGCCGTAATTCACCCCTCCACTTT
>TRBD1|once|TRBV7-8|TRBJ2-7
CASSLVEQGAYEQYF
TGTGCCAGCAGCTTAGTTGAGCAGGGGGCCTACGAGCAGTACTTC
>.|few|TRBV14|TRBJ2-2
CASSQGWATGELFF
TGTGCCAGCAGCCAAGGTTGGGCCACCGGGGAGCTGTTTTTT
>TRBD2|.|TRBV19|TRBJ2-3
CASSSRLAGVSDTQYF
TGTGCCAGTAGTTCCAGACTAGCGGGAGTTTCAGATACGCAGTATTTT
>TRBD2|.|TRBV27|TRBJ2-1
CASSLSGVSTSGRGWQDNEQFF
TGTGCCAGCAGTTTATCCGGGGTATCTACTAGCGGGAGAGGGTGGCAGGACAATGAGCAGTTCTTC
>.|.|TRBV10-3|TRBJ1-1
CAISGGRDKMNTEAFF
TGTGCCATCAGTGGAGGGAGGGACAAGATGAACACTGAAGCTTTCTTT
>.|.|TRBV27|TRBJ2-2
CASSLVGSFGELFF
TGTGCCAGCAGTCTAGTTGGGTCTTTCGGGGAGCTGTTTTTT
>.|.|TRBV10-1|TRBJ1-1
CAASASLNTEAFF
TGCGCCGCCAGCGCTTCTTTAAACACTGAAGCTTTCTTT
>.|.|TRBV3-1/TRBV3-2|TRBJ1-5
CASSQGYTAGQPQHF
TGTGCCAGCAGCCAAGGGTACACCGCGGGTCAGCCCCAGCATTTT
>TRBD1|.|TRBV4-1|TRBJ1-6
CASSQEAGGQNSPLHF
TGCGCCAGCAGCCAAGAGGCAGGGGGACAGAATTCACCCCTCCACTTT
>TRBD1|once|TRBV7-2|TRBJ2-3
CASSLGTTGGGSTDTQYF
TGTGCCAGCAGCTTAGGAACTACAGGGGGCGGGAGCACAGATACGCAGTATTTT